Presented here are 32 T cell receptor beta chains from one specimen sequenced in a study of CD8 T cells in ankylosing spondylitis. TCRdb itself ran the 5' RACE reads through MiXCR, one entry per CDR3 protein. This table holds some 240,000 distinct CDR3 sequences, over 8.5% found once. The sample was blood, either unsorted or a sorted T cell fraction (not recorded which). All receptors come from a male donor with ankylosing spondylitis or in good health (not recorded which).

This clonotype was detected a few times. V gene TRBV5-1 combines with J gene TRBJ2-3, with D unresolved. Per the germline V gene, CDR1 is SGHRS and CDR2 is YFSETQ. The CDR3 runs to 15 residues. The V end was cut by 4 bases, the J end by 3 bases, with 15 bases between. The CDR3 sequence is CASSPLGQRTDTQYF. The CDR3 DNA follows: TGCGCCAGCAGCCCTCTTGGGCAGAGGACAGATACGCAGTATTTT.

This clonotype was detected many times. V and J are TRBV12-3 or TRBV12-4 and TRBJ2-4, with TRBD2 identical over 9 bases. The CDR3 is made up of 14 amino acids. The J segment lost 7 bases and the V segment lost 7 bases, leaving 8 bases of the junction unmatched. The CDR3 DNA follows: TGTGCCAGCAACCCGGGACTAGCCGGTAACATTCAGTACTTC. Residues: CASNPGLAGNIQYF.

The V call is TRBV5-1, the J call TRBJ1-1; 11 bases align to TRBD1. CDR3 length: 16 amino acids. CDR1 is SGHRS and CDR2 is YFSETQ in the germline V gene. Trimming took 2 bases from V and 3 from J; bases not matched to a gene: 6. CDR3 residues: CASSFGQGAPDTEAFF. DNA for the CDR3: TGCGCCAGCAGCTTCGGACAGGGGGCTCCGGACACTGAAGCTTTCTTT.

Ten or more counts support this clonotype. The V call is TRBV7-8, the J call TRBJ2-1; unclear D gene. The V and J ends lost 2 bases and 7 bases respectively, with 6 bases between them. The germline V gene has CDR1 SGHVS and CDR2 FQNEAQ. The CDR3 sequence is 12 residues long. CDR3 nucleotides: TGTGCCAGCAGCTTATGGCGGAATGAGCAGTTCTTC. Its translation is CASSLWRNEQFF.

This clonotype was recorded at least ten times. The rearrangement links TRBV7-2 to TRBJ2-1, with D maybe TRBD2 (6 bases). Trimming pared 1 base from V and 7 bases from J, leaving 14 bases between. Germline assignment: CDR1 SGHTA and CDR2 FQGNSA. The CDR3 is 15 residues long. CDR3 amino acids: CASSLVGTGGNEQFF. For the CDR3, the DNA is TGTGCCAGCAGCTTAGTAGGGACTGGGGGTAATGAGCAGTTCTTC.

This clonotype was seen at least ten times. The chain has TRBV24-1 and TRBJ1-2, with 8 bases that match TRBD1. Per the germline V gene, CDR1 is KGHDR and CDR2 is SFDVKD. The CDR3 contains 14 residues. V gave up 3 bases and J gave up 4 bases; unmatched junction bases: 3. The CDR3 sequence: CATSDQGQVYGYTF. The DNA of the CDR3 is TGTGCCACCAGTGATCAGGGACAGGTCTATGGCTACACCTTC.

This chain links TRBV5-5 with TRBJ2-1; unclear D gene. V lost 0 bases and J 6 bases, leaving 10 bases between the germline ends. This CDR3 has 14 amino acids. The germline CDR1 and CDR2 sequences are SGHKS and YYEKEE (reference sequence). The CDR3 loop reads CASSLASSGNEQFF. The CDR3 DNA is TGTGCCAGCAGCTTGGCGTCTAGTGGCAATGAGCAGTTCTTC. The full variable domain, its missing parts supplied by reference TRBV5-5 and TRBJ2-1, is DAGVTQSPTHLIKTRGQQVTLRCSPISGHKSVSWYQQVLGQGPQFIFQYYEKEERGRGNFPDRFSARQFPNYSSELNVNALLLGDSALYLCASSLASSGNEQFFGPGTRLTVL.

At least ten counts were recorded for this clonotype. The chain uses TRBV7-9 and TRBJ2-1, with 9 positions matching TRBD1. Germline CDR1 SEHNR, CDR2 FQNEAQ (reference sequence). Unmatched junction bases numbered 6, after V lost 0 bases and J lost 6 bases. The CDR3 is 16 amino acids. CDR3 in DNA: TGTGCCAGCAGCTTAGCGCGGGACAGGGCAATCAATGAGCAGTTCTTC. Translating gives CASSLARDRAINEQFF.

This clonotype was found a few times. The chain recombines TRBV7-2 with TRBJ2-3; the D is unclear. Germline V lookup: CDR1 SGHTA, CDR2 FQGNSA. V gave up 5 bases and J gave up 2 bases, with 17 bases separating them. This CDR3 spans 16 amino acids. Here the CDR3 DNA reads TGTGCCAGCAGCCAACGGCCAGGAGCTCCCACAGATACGCAGTATTTT. Amino acids: CASSQRPGAPTDTQYF.

The table lists this clonotype with many counts. The chain employs TRBV7-2 and TRBJ2-1; TRBD2 aligns across 13 bases. CDR3 length equals 16 residues. Germline assignment: CDR1 SGHTA and CDR2 FQGNSA. Trimming removed 5 bases from V and 8 bases from J; junction bases left unmatched: 9. The CDR3 here is CASSRPTSGGADEQFF. CDR3 bases: TGTGCCAGCAGCCGTCCTACTAGCGGGGGGGCCGATGAGCAGTTCTTC.

The rearrangement links TRBV7-2 to TRBJ2-1; D tentatively reads TRBD1 or TRBD2 (6 bases each). The CDR3 spans 17 residues. Deletions cut 5 bases from V and 2 bases from J, with 19 bases between. Germline values: CDR1 SGHTA, CDR2 FQGNSA. The CDR3 reads CASSRKGGEGPYNEQFF. The CDR3 DNA is TGTGCCAGCAGCCGTAAGGGGGGCGAGGGTCCCTACAATGAGCAGTTCTTC.

This clonotype was seen ten or more times. V is TRBV13 and J is TRBJ1-2; 8 bases are shared with TRBD1. This CDR3 has 15 amino acids. After removal of 5 bases from V and 6 bases from J, the junction contained 11 bases not matched to a gene. Germline assignment: CDR1 PRHDT and CDR2 FYEKMQ (reference sequence). CDR3 DNA: TGTGCCAGCAGCCCAGGACAGGGAACGGAACATGGCTACACCTTC. This encodes CASSPGQGTEHGYTF.

This rearrangement joins TRBV30 to TRBJ1-2; 7 nucleotides line up with TRBD1. The germline gives CDR1 GTSNPN, CDR2 SVGIG (reference sequence). V was pared by 2 bases and J by 2 bases, with 5 bases of the junction left unmatched. The CDR3 runs to 14 residues. As DNA, the CDR3 is TGTGCCTGGAGTTTGATGACAGGGAACTATGGCTACACCTTC. Its translation: CAWSLMTGNYGYTF.

This clonotype was found a few times. The rearrangement links TRBV11-1 to TRBJ1-2; D is uncertain. Germline assignment: CDR1 SGHAT and CDR2 FQDESV (reference sequence). This CDR3 comprises 20 residues. Trimming stripped 4 bases from V and 2 bases from J, with 29 bases between. The CDR3 region has the DNA TGTGCCAGCAGCTCCCGCCGGGGAAGAGGGCTTCCCTTGGCGAACTATGGCTACACCTTC. Residues: CASSSRRGRGLPLANYGYTF.

This clonotype was recorded many times. V is TRBV27 and J is TRBJ2-7; D perhaps matches TRBD2 (6 bases). V was trimmed by 6 bases and J by 0 bases, leaving 12 bases between them. The length of the CDR3 is 14 residues. CDR1 is MNHEY, CDR2 SMNVEV, per germline (reference sequence). The CDR3, as DNA: TGTGCCAGCAGATGGGCGGGGAGCTCCTACGAGCAGTACTTC. This codes for CASRWAGSSYEQYF.

This clonotype was counted only a few times. The chain links TRBV5-1 to TRBJ2-1, with 8 bases matching TRBD1. With V trimmed by 1 base and J by 0 bases, 6 bases remained unmatched. In germline, CDR1 is SGHRS, CDR2 YFSETQ. The CDR3 spans 17 residues. Here the CDR3 DNA reads TGCGCCAGCAGCTTGAGTGGACAGGGCAGCTCCTACAATGAGCAGTTCTTC. Amino acid sequence: CASSLSGQGSSYNEQFF.

This clonotype was found many times. This chain connects TRBV6-4 to TRBJ1-1; D call uncertain. CDR3 length: 15 amino acids. The V gene's germline CDR1 is MRHNA and CDR2 SNTAGT. Trimming shortened V by 5 bases and J by 1 base, and 14 bases separated the two germline ends. The DNA of the CDR3 is TGTGCCAGCAGTAGGACGGTCTCTGGGAACACTGAAGCTTTCTTT. This sequence encodes CASSRTVSGNTEAFF.

This clonotype has at least ten counts. The CDR3 sequence is CASSLAGTTTYEQYF. The CDR3 DNA is TGTGCCAGCAGCTTGGCTGGGACAACCACCTACGAGCAGTACTTC. This chain joins TRBV5-6 and TRBJ2-7; D perhaps matches TRBD1 (6 bases). The germline V gene has CDR1 SGHDT and CDR2 YYEEEE. The length of the CDR3 is 15 residues. V was trimmed by 0 bases and J by 2 bases, leaving 12 bases between them.

The chain combines TRBV7-9 with TRBJ2-7, with 10 nucleotides matching TRBD2. This CDR3 is built from 15 residues. Germline CDR1 reads SEHNR; CDR2 reads FQNEAQ (reference sequence). The ends lost 4 bases at V and 1 base at J; junction bases unmatched: 4. The CDR3 protein is CASSSPSGRSYEQYF. DNA for the CDR3: TGTGCCAGCAGCTCCCCTAGCGGGAGATCCTACGAGCAGTACTTC.

Many counts were recorded for this clonotype. The V and J genes are TRBV10-3 and TRBJ2-2, with 14 bases matching TRBD2. The germline V gene has CDR1 ENHRY and CDR2 SYGVKD. The ends lost 5 bases at V and 7 bases at J; junction bases unmatched: 9. The length of the CDR3 is 17 residues. This chain's CDR3 is CAISSGLAGGGHGELFF. The CDR3 region has the DNA TGTGCCATCAGTTCCGGACTAGCGGGAGGCGGCCACGGGGAGCTGTTTTTT.

This clonotype has ten or more counts. The chain links TRBV5-5 to TRBJ2-7; the D gene is possibly TRBD1 (5 bases). This CDR3 is built from 14 residues. The germline V and J ends were trimmed by 1 base and 3 bases, with 11 bases remaining between them. Germline V CDR1 and CDR2: SGHKS, YYEKEE (reference sequence). The DNA of the CDR3 is TGTGCCAGCAGCTTGATGGTGGACAACTACGAGCAGTACTTC. This codes for CASSLMVDNYEQYF.

This chain links TRBV25-1 with TRBJ2-7; TRBD2 matches 11 bases. CDR1 is MGHDK, CDR2 SYGVNS, per germline. The CDR3 consists of 14 residues. V was pared by 4 bases and J by 7 bases, with 6 bases of the junction left unmatched. CDR3 residues: CASSVAGGPREQYF. The DNA of the CDR3 is TGTGCCAGCAGTGTAGCGGGAGGGCCTCGGGAGCAGTACTTC.

This clonotype was counted many times. The chain couples TRBV4-1 to TRBJ2-5; D possibly matches TRBD1 or TRBD2 (5 bases each). From germline, CDR1 is MGHRA and CDR2 YSYEKL. The CDR3 length is 16 residues. The V and J ends lost 1 base and 1 base respectively, with 13 bases between them. This CDR3 is CASSQAVGVSQETQYF. In DNA, the CDR3 is TGCGCCAGCAGCCAAGCAGTGGGGGTCTCCCAAGAGACCCAGTACTTC.

This chain links TRBV5-5 with TRBJ2-4; D uncertain. V was pared by 0 bases and J by 5 bases, with 3 bases between. This CDR3 has 12 amino acids. Germline lookup yields CDR1 SGHKS and CDR2 YYEKEE (reference sequence). CDR3 region: CASSLGENIQYF. CDR3 nucleotide sequence: TGTGCCAGCAGCTTGGGGGAAAACATTCAGTACTTC.

This clonotype was counted at least ten times. The J gene is TRBJ2-2, the V gene TRBV5-1; 8 bases line up with TRBD1. The CDR3 is 18 amino acids. CDR1 is SGHRS, CDR2 YFSETQ, per germline. The junction had 11 bases not matched to a gene; V was cut back by 4 bases and J by 0 bases. The CDR3, as DNA: TGCGCCAGCAGCGTTGGGCAGGACAGGGCATCGAACACCGGGGAGCTGTTTTTT. It encodes CASSVGQDRASNTGELFF.

This clonotype showed up many times. The chain is built from TRBV7-2 and TRBJ2-1; the D is unclear. The CDR3 runs to 15 residues. Per the germline V gene, CDR1 is SGHTA and CDR2 is FQGNSA. Trimming stripped 5 bases from V and 6 bases from J, with 17 bases between. The CDR3 region has the DNA TGTGCCAGCAGCCACCCCCTGTTAGTCATCAATGAGCAGTTCTTC. Its translation: CASSHPLLVINEQFF.

This clonotype was counted ten times or more. This chain connects TRBV5-1 to TRBJ1-5; 10 bases line up with TRBD1. CDR3 size: 15 residues. Germline trimming cut 4 bases from V and 6 bases from J; bases unmatched to any gene: 7. The germline V gene has CDR1 SGHRS and CDR2 YFSETQ. Here the CDR3 reads CASSPGTGDRQPQHF. The CDR3 bases are TGCGCCAGCAGCCCCGGGACAGGGGATCGTCAGCCCCAGCATTTT. Using reference TRBV5-1 and TRBJ1-5 for the parts outside the CDR3, the full variable domain is KAGVTQTPRYLIKTRGQQVTLSCSPISGHRSVSWYQQTPGQGLQFLFEYFSETQRNKGNFPGRFSGRQFSNSRSEMNVSTLELGDSALYLCASSPGTGDRQPQHFGDGTRLSIL.

Many counts were recorded for this clonotype. The chain recombines TRBV5-1 with TRBJ2-6; no reliable D call. CDR1 is SGHRS and CDR2 is YFSETQ in the germline V gene. The germline V and J ends were trimmed by 2 bases and 8 bases, with 20 bases remaining between them. The length of the CDR3 is 17 residues. The CDR3 DNA reads as TGCGCCAGCAGCTTCGGGCAGGAAGTTCTGGGGACCAACGTCCTGACTTTC. The encoded protein is CASSFGQEVLGTNVLTF.

The chain employs TRBV7-3 and TRBJ1-1; a possible D gene is TRBD1 (6 bases). The CDR3 is 16 amino acids. The V gene lost 2 bases and the J gene lost 5 bases, with 18 bases spanning the gap. Per germline, CDR1 SGHTA and CDR2 FQGTGA. The CDR3 DNA reads as TGTGCCAGCAGCTTAGAAGTCGACAGGAAGGAGACTGAAGCTTTCTTT. Translated: CASSLEVDRKETEAFF.

Many counts were recorded for this clonotype. V is TRBV29-1 and J is TRBJ2-3; D gene uncertain. Germline CDR1 and CDR2: SQVTM and ANQGSEA. Trimming took 0 bases from V and 0 from J, leaving 4 bases between them. The CDR3 sequence is 13 residues long. The CDR3 DNA reads TGCAGCGTTGAAGAAGATAGCACAGATACGCAGTATTTT. As protein: CSVEEDSTDTQYF.

This clonotype was counted at least ten times. The chain links TRBV5-1 to TRBJ1-5; 10 bases agree with TRBD1. The CDR3 contains 16 residues. V shed 2 bases, J shed 6 bases, and the junction held 8 bases outside the gene matches. Germline V lookup: CDR1 SGHRS, CDR2 YFSETQ. CDR3: CASSFSDRGRAQPQHF. The DNA for the CDR3 is TGCGCCAGCAGCTTCTCTGACAGGGGGCGCGCTCAGCCCCAGCATTTT.

In its sample, this clonotype was seen many times. V gene TRBV29-1 combines with J gene TRBJ2-2; D may match TRBD1 or TRBD2 (6 bases each). The CDR3 loop spans 17 amino acids. CDR1 and CDR2 (germline): SQVTM, ANQGSEA. V shed 3 bases and J shed 6 bases, with 23 bases lying between them. In DNA form, the CDR3 reads TGCAGCGTTGAGCCAATCCCCGGGACTCGGGGGCCCGGGGAGCTGTTTTTT. Translating gives CSVEPIPGTRGPGELFF.